The rows below give T cell receptor beta chains drawn from one sample of a study of T cell repertoires and leukemia-associated antigens. Via MiXCR, TCRdb re-called the 5' RACE reads, giving one row per CDR3 protein. This sample has 11,000 or so distinct CDR3 sequences, with over 40% found just once. No antigen is known for these receptors. The specimen was CD3+ T cells sorted from blood and cultured. These receptors all stem from a female donor in good health. Each CDR3 is given without its conserved first and last residue.

TRBV12-3/TRBV12-4,TRBJ1-1,ASSLVRSYTEAF
TRBV20-1,TRBJ2-1,SAWGLLRSYNEQF
TRBV4-2,TRBJ1-6,ASSQGGRGTGSGEGSSPLH
TRBV21-1,TRBJ1-5,ASSKDEESNQPQH
TRBV27,TRBJ2-1,ASSLMFPGTGIRLNEQF
TRBV19,TRBJ1-6,ASPMPGPYSPLH
TRBV7-9,TRBJ1-1,ASSLFVRDTEAF
TRBV21-1,TRBJ2-1,ASSRDIYNEQF
TRBV20-1,TRBJ2-7,SAYRGAYYEQY
TRBV12-3/TRBV12-4,TRBJ2-7,ASSQTGGEQC
TRBV4-3,TRBJ2-3,ASSQPIAGGPTDTQY
TRBV7-8,TRBJ1-5,ASSSYRDRQNQPQH
TRBV5-1,TRBJ2-3,ASSKTVRGDTQY
TRBV7-3,TRBJ2-3,ASSLRQGETDTQY
TRBV5-1,TRBJ2-5,ASSLGLAAPDQETQY
TRBV29-1,TRBJ1-1,SVDSLNLMNTEAF
TRBV6-5,TRBJ2-7,ASRGRGSYEQY
TRBV4-2,TRBJ2-3,ASSQELANRDGTQY
TRBV5-1,TRBJ2-2,ASSRQVGTGELF
TRBV21-1,TRBJ2-7,ASSKVQSNREQY
TRBV20-1,TRBJ1-5,SARTTLDQPQH
TRBV5-1,TRBJ2-7,TSSFLGQGAYEQY
TRBV6-1,TRBJ2-1,ASSLTGDNEQF
TRBV4-3,TRBJ1-2,ASSQVRFRNYGYT
TRBV9,TRBJ2-5,ASSVVRGGSRGTQC
TRBV20-1,TRBJ2-7,SATEAGGTYEQY